Each of the 15 T cell receptor beta chains below was sequenced from the same sample in a study of shared clonotypes between healthy human individuals. Generated by immunoSEQ multiplex PCR, the TCRdb table keeps only in-frame clones and is missing some. Here the sample spans about 120,000 clones, approximately 70% being singletons. The specimen was memory CD8+ T cells sorted from blood. Subset in this sample: CD45RO+ cells pooled with CCR7-negative TemRA cells. These receptors were collected from a woman in her 30s in good health.

The rearrangement joins TRBV7-9 to TRBJ1-2, with 12 bases identical to TRBD1. CDR3 length: 15 residues. CDR1 is SEHNR and CDR2 is FQNEAQ in the germline V gene (reference sequence). Trimming removed 5 bases from V and 5 bases from J; junction bases left unmatched: 6. CDR3 sequence (DNA): TGTGCCAGCAGCCGGGCGGGACAGGGGGCATATGGCTACACCTTC. This codes for CASSRAGQGAYGYTF.

The V gene is TRBV5-1, the J gene TRBJ2-7, with 7 positions matching TRBD2. J was trimmed by 3 bases and V by 5 bases; bases with no gene match: 11. This CDR3 contains 15 residues. Germline CDR1 and CDR2: SGHRS and YFSETQ. CDR3 amino acids: CASRNWVSSGYEQYF. In nucleotides, the CDR3 is TGCGCCAGCAGGAATTGGGTTTCTAGCGGCTACGAGCAGTACTTC.

V usage is TRBV7-2 and J usage is TRBJ2-1, with 10 bases fitting TRBD2. Trimming at V came to 1 base and at J to 10 bases, leaving 7 bases not matched to a gene. Germline V gives CDR1 SGHTA, CDR2 FQGNSA. The CDR3 totals 15 residues. The CDR3 DNA follows: TGTGCCAGCAGCTTAGAGCGGGAGGGCGTAAACGAGCAGTTCTTC. Its translation is CASSLEREGVNEQFF.

This chain uses TRBV25-1 with TRBJ2-2; D perhaps matches TRBD2 (5 bases). The CDR3 sequence is 14 residues long. The V gene's germline CDR1 is MGHDK and CDR2 SYGVNS. V was clipped by 2 bases and J by 3 bases, with 7 bases between them. The CDR3 here is CASSENGDTGELFF. The CDR3 DNA sequence: TGTGCCAGCAGTGAAAACGGGGACACCGGGGAGCTGTTTTTT.

This clone was recorded a few times. The DNA for the CDR3 is TGTGCCAGCTCGCCCGGGACAGCGAGGGAGCAGTACTTC. The encoded protein is CASSPGTAREQYF. This sequence joins TRBV18 and TRBJ2-7; 7 bases are shared with TRBD1. In germline, CDR1 is KGHSH, CDR2 LQKENI. CDR3 size: 13 residues. The J segment lost 7 bases and the V segment lost 6 bases, leaving 9 bases of the junction unmatched.

The CDR3 region is CASSPSYYQETQYF. DNA for the CDR3: TGTGCCAGCAGCCCTTCGTACTACCAAGAGACCCAGTACTTC. The J gene is TRBJ2-5, the V gene TRBV28; D gene unclear. The germline V gene encodes CDR1 MDHEN and CDR2 SYDVKM. Trimming pared 6 bases from V and 0 bases from J, leaving 11 bases between. CDR3 size: 14 residues.

The V and J genes are TRBV7-9 and TRBJ1-5; perhaps TRBD1 as D (6 bases). Germline CDR1 SEHNR, CDR2 FQNEAQ (reference sequence). Deletions cut 4 bases from V and 4 bases from J, with 11 bases between. The CDR3 runs 14 residues. In nucleotides, the CDR3 is TGTGCCAGCAGCTCGACAGGCGCTAATCAGCCCCAGCATTTT. This codes for CASSSTGANQPQHF.

V gene TRBV2 combines with J gene TRBJ2-2, with 9 bases aligning to TRBD1. The CDR3 covers 18 residues. Germline CDR1 is SNHLY and CDR2 is FYNNEI. V lost 2 bases, J lost 4 bases, and 11 bases stayed unmatched. The CDR3 is CASSEFPGQGFGTGELFF. The CDR3 DNA follows: TGTGCCAGCAGTGAATTCCCGGGACAGGGCTTTGGCACCGGGGAGCTGTTTTTT.

The gene calls are TRBV4-1 and TRBJ1-3, with D unresolved. The CDR3 consists of 15 residues. Trimming pared 5 bases from V and 0 bases from J, leaving 11 bases between. Germline lookup yields CDR1 MGHRA and CDR2 YSYEKL. DNA for the CDR3: TGCGCCAGCAGCTCCCCAGGCGACTCTGGAAACACCATATATTTT. Its translation is CASSSPGDSGNTIYF.

This chain joins TRBV28 and TRBJ1-5; 9 nucleotides line up with TRBD1. The germline CDR1 and CDR2 sequences are MDHEN and SYDVKM. With 5 bases clipped from V and 2 bases from J, the junction kept 4 bases outside the gene matches. There are 15 residues in the CDR3. The CDR3, as DNA: TGTGCCAGCAGTCCCCGACAGGGGGGCAATCAGCCCCAGCATTTT. Protein: CASSPRQGGNQPQHF.

This sequence joins TRBV4-1 and TRBJ2-1, with D perhaps assigned TRBD1 or TRBD2 (6 bases each). The CDR3 length is 16 residues. Trimming took off 0 bases at V and 6 bases at J, with 15 bases between the two ends. The V gene's germline CDR1 is MGHRA and CDR2 YSYEKL. The CDR3 reads CASSQDWLGGSNEQFF. The CDR3 region has the DNA TGCGCCAGCAGCCAAGATTGGCTAGGGGGGTCCAATGAGCAGTTCTTC.

The genes are TRBV7-6 and TRBJ2-1; 10 bases align to TRBD2. Trimming cost V 4 bases and J 7 bases; bases outside gene matches: 13. The CDR3 runs 17 residues. From germline, CDR1 is SGHVS and CDR2 FNYEAQ. DNA for the CDR3: TGTGCCAGCAGCTCCCGAGGGTCTAGCGGGAGTTGGAATGAGCAGTTCTTC. This encodes CASSSRGSSGSWNEQFF.

The chain links TRBV6-5 to TRBJ2-7, with TRBD1 matching 10 bases. The germline CDR1 and CDR2 sequences are MNHEY and SVGAGI. The CDR3 contains 13 residues. J gave up 1 base and V 9 bases, and 3 bases lay outside the gene matches. The CDR3 sequence is CASRTGGSYEQYF. The DNA of the CDR3 is TGTGCCAGTAGGACAGGGGGGTCCTACGAGCAGTACTTC.

This chain connects TRBV2 to TRBJ2-5, with TRBD1 as a possible D gene (5 bases). V was shortened by 5 bases and J by 2 bases, with 9 bases between the two germline ends. Germline assignment: CDR1 SNHLY and CDR2 FYNNEI. The CDR3 is 13 amino acids. DNA for the CDR3: TGTGCCAGCAGTTCTCGACAGCAAGAGACCCAGTACTTC. Encoded protein: CASSSRQQETQYF.

This clone has more than one count but fewer than ten. The J gene is TRBJ2-3, the V gene TRBV7-9; no clear D. The germline CDR1 and CDR2 sequences are SEHNR and FQNEAQ (reference sequence). CDR3 length: 14 amino acids. V shed 5 bases and J shed 0 bases, with 9 bases lying between them. The CDR3 loop is CASSLVLSTDTQYF. The DNA for the CDR3 is TGTGCCAGCAGCCTCGTGCTAAGCACAGATACGCAGTATTTT.